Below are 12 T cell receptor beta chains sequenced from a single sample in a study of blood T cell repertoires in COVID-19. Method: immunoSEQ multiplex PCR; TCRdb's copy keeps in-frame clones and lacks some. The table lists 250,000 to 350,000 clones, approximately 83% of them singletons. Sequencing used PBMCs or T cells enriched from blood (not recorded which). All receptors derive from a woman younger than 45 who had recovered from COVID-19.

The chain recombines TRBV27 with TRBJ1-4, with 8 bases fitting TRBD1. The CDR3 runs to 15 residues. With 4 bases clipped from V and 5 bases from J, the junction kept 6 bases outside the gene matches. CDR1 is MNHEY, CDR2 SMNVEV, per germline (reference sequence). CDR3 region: CASSSWTGRNEKLFF. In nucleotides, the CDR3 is TGTGCCAGCAGTTCCTGGACAGGGCGGAATGAAAAACTGTTTTTT. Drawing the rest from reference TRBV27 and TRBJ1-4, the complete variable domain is EAQVTQNPRYLITVTGKKLTVTCSQNMNHEYMSWYRQDPGLGLRQIYYSMNVEVTDKGDVPEGYKVSRKEKRNFPLILESPSPNQTSLYFCASSSWTGRNEKLFFGSGTQLSVL.

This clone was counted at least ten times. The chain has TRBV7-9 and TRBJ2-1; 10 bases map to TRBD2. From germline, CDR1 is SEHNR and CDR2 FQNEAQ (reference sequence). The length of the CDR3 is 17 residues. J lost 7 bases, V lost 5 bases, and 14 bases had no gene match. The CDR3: CASSPSRLAGARNEQFF. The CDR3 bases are TGTGCCAGCAGCCCTTCCCGGCTAGCGGGAGCTAGGAATGAGCAGTTCTTC. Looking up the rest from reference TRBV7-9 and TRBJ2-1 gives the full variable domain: DTGVSQNPRHKITKRGQNVTFRCDPISEHNRLYWYRQTLGQGPEFLTYFQNEAQLEKSRLLSDRFSAERPKGSFSTLEIQRTEQGDSAMYLCASSPSRLAGARNEQFFGPGTRLTVL.

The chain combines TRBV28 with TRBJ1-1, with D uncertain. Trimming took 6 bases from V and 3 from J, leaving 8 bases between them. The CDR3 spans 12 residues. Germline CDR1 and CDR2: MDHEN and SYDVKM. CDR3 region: CASSPGYTEAFF. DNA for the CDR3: TGTGCCAGCAGCCCCGGGTACACTGAAGCTTTCTTT.

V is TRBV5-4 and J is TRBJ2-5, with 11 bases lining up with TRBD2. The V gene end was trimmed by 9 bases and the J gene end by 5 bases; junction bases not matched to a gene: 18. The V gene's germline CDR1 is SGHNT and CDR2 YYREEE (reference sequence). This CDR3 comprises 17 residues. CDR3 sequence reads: CATEKRDSGRGAETQYF. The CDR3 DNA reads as TGTGCCACTGAGAAGCGGGATAGCGGGAGGGGGGCGGAGACCCAGTACTTC. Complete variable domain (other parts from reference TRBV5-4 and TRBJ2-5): ETGVTQSPTHLIKTRGQQVTLRCSSQSGHNTVSWYQQALGQGPQFIFQYYREEENGRGNFPPRFSGLQFPNYSSELNVNALELDDSALYLCATEKRDSGRGAETQYFGPGTRLLVL.

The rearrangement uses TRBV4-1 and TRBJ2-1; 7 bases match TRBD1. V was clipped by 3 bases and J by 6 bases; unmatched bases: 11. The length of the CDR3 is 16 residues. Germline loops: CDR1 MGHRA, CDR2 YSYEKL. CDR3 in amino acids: CASSQEDRSYLNEQFF. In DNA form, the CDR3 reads TGCGCCAGCAGCCAGGAGGACAGGTCGTATCTCAATGAGCAGTTCTTC.

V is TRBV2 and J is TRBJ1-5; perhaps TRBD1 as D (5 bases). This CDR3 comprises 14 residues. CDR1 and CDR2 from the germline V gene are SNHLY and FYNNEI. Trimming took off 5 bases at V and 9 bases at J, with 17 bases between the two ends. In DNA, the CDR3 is TGTGCCAGCAGTCAGGGTTGGGAGGGTCGGCCCCAGCATTTT. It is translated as CASSQGWEGRPQHF. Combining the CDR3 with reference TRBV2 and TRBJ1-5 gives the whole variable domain EPEVTQTPSHQVTQMGQEVILRCVPISNHLYFYWYRQILGQKVEFLVSFYNNEISEKSEIFDDQFSVERPDGSNFTLKIRSTKLEDSAMYFCASSQGWEGRPQHFGDGTRLSIL.

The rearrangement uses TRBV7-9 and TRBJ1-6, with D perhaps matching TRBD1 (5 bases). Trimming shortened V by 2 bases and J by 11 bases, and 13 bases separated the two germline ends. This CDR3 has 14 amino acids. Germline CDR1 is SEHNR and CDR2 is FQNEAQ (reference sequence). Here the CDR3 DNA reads TGTGCCAGCAGCTTAAGCCAGGGAACTCCACCCCTCCACTTT. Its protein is CASSLSQGTPPLHF.

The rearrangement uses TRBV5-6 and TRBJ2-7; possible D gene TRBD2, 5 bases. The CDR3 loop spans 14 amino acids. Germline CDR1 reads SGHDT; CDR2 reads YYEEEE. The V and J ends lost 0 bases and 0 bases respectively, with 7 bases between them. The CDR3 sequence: CASSLGRSSYEQYF. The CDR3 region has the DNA TGTGCCAGCAGCTTGGGGAGGAGCTCCTACGAGCAGTACTTC.

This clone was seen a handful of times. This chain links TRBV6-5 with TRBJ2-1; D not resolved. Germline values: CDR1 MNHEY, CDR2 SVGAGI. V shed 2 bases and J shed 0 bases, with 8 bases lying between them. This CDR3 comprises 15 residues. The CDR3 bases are TGTGCCAGCAGTTACGAGATGAGCTCCTACAATGAGCAGTTCTTC. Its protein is CASSYEMSSYNEQFF.

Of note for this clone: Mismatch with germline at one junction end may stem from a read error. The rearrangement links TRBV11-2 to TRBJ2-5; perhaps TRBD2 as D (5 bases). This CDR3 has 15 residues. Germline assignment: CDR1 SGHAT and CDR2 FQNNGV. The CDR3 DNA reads TGTGCCAGCAGCTTAAGCCTAGCTCAAGCAGAGACCCGGTACTTC. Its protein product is CASSLSLAQAETRYF.

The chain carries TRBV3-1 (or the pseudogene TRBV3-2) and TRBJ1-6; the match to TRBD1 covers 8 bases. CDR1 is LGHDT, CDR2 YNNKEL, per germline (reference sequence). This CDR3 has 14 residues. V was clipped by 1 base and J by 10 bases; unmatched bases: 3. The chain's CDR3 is CASSQAGGGSPLHF. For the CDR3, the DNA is TGTGCCAGCAGCCAAGCAGGGGGCGGATCACCCCTCCACTTT.

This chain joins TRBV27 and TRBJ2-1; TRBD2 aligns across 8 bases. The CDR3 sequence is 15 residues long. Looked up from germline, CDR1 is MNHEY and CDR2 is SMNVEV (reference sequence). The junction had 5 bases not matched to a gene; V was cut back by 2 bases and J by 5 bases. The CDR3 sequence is CASSLAAGGHNEQFF. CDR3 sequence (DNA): TGTGCCAGCAGTTTAGCCGCGGGGGGCCACAATGAGCAGTTCTTC.